A selection of T cell receptor beta chains follows, all from one sample in a study of blood T cells in healthy people across ages. TCRdb reanalysed the 5' RACE reads using MiXCR and keeps one entry per CDR3 protein. The repertoire holds about a million distinct CDR3 sequences, 51% seen once, with about a fifth in the top ten. Sequences were obtained from blood. These receptors came from a woman aged 60-75 years in good health. Each CDR3 is given with its conserved first and last residue. A D gene is named only where the DNA matches it firmly. Size is stated for part of the rows, as once, few or many counts, or as a class when the clone is expanded.

d_gene,v_gene,abundance,j_gene,CDR3nt,CDR3aa
.,TRBV7-2,.,TRBJ2-7,TGTGCCAGCAGCTTAATTCGGACCTCCCACGAGCAGTACTTC,CASSLIRTSHEQYF
TRBD2,TRBV5-5,.,TRBJ2-4,TGTGCCAGCAGCTGGGAGGGCGGGGGAGAGGATCAGTACTTC,CASSWEGGGEDQYF
.,TRBV9,.,TRBJ2-1,TGCGCCAGCAGCGTAGGTGCGGCAGACTACAATGAGCAGTTCTTC,CASSVGAADYNEQFF
TRBD2,TRBV2,.,TRBJ2-7,TGTGCCAGCAGTGAAGCCGGGACTAGCGACGAGCAGTACTTC,CASSEAGTSDEQYF
.,TRBV20-1,few,TRBJ1-2,TGCAGTGCCTACCGATTCAGGGGAAATGGCTACACCTTC,CSAYRFRGNGYTF
TRBD1,TRBV4-3,few,TRBJ2-1,TGCGCCAGCAGCCAATCCTTCCGGGACAGGGTATACAATGAGCAGTTCTTC,CASSQSFRDRVYNEQFF
.,TRBV5-1,.,TRBJ2-7,TGCGCCAGCAGCTTGGGATCCGGGTACTACGAGCAGTACTTC,CASSLGSGYYEQYF
.,TRBV15,.,TRBJ2-5,TGTGCCACCAGCAGAGAGAGGACGGTCCTCCAAGAGACCCAGTACTTC,CATSRERTVLQETQYF
.,TRBV27,.,TRBJ2-1,TGTGCCAGCAGACCCAATTCCGGGACAAGATTTGAGCAGTTCTTC,CASRPNSGTRFEQFF
.,TRBV29-1,many,TRBJ2-5,TGCAGCGTTGAAGAACTGAGTTCGGAGACCCAGTACTTC,CSVEELSSETQYF
.,TRBV28,once,TRBJ1-4,TGTGCCAGCAGTTTGGGGATAGGGCACGAAAAACTGTTTTTT,CASSLGIGHEKLFF
TRBD2,TRBV20-1,.,TRBJ2-3,TGCAGTGCCGCCCTCACTAGCGGGGACACAGATACGCAGTATTTT,CSAALTSGDTDTQYF
.,TRBV29-1,.,TRBJ2-5,TGCAGCGACCCCTTCGGAGGCAAAGAGACCCAGTACTTC,CSDPFGGKETQYF
TRBD2,TRBV3-1,.,TRBJ2-1,TGTGCCAGCAGCCAAGAGGCCGAAACGGGAGGCCACAATGAGCAGTTCTTC,CASSQEAETGGHNEQFF
.,TRBV29-1,few,TRBJ1-3,TGCAGCGTTGTTATACACTCTGGAAACACCATATATTTT,CSVVIHSGNTIYF
TRBD2,TRBV14,.,TRBJ2-7,TGTGCCAATCTAGCGGGAGACGGCTACGAGCAGTACTTC,CANLAGDGYEQYF
TRBD1,TRBV27,.,TRBJ2-3,TGTGCCAGCAGTTTAAACGGACAGGGGTCAGCAATGGGGACAGATACGCAGTATTTT,CASSLNGQGSAMGTDTQYF
.,TRBV10-3,few,TRBJ2-5,TGTGCCATCAGCCGTAACGGCCAGGAAGAGACCCAGTACTTC,CAISRNGQEETQYF
.,TRBV19,.,TRBJ2-3,TGTGCCAGTAGTGGTGGGCAGGGATTTCCCCGAGTCGCAGATACGCAGTATTTT,CASSGGQGFPRVADTQYF
.,TRBV3-1,.,TRBJ1-2,TGTGCCAGCAGCCCCCCAGGGGCGGACTATGGCTACACCTTC,CASSPPGADYGYTF
TRBD2,TRBV20-1,.,TRBJ2-5,TGCAGTGCACCTAGAGCGGGAAGCCCCCAAGAGACCCAGTACTTC,CSAPRAGSPQETQYF
TRBD2,TRBV11-2,.,TRBJ2-1,TGTGCCAGCAGCTTAGATTCTGGACTAGCGGGTTGGGGCGATGAGCAGTTCTTC,CASSLDSGLAGWGDEQFF
TRBD2,TRBV28,.,TRBJ2-3,TGTGCCAGCAGTCGAACTAGCGGTCTTACAGATACGCAGTATTTT,CASSRTSGLTDTQYF
.,TRBV28,.,TRBJ2-7,TGTGCCAGCAGCCCGGCTTTGGGGGAGTCCTACGAGCAGTACTTC,CASSPALGESYEQYF
TRBD1,TRBV7-2,.,TRBJ2-3,TGTGCCAGCAGCTTAATAGGGGGCGCAGGGCAAGATACGCAGTATTTT,CASSLIGGAGQDTQYF
.,TRBV10-3,.,TRBJ2-3,TGTGCCATCACCGGTACCCACACAGATACGCAGTATTTT,CAITGTHTDTQYF
.,TRBV28,.,TRBJ1-5,TGTGCCAGTGGGTACGGACGGGGGGGTCAGCCCCAGCATTTT,CASGYGRGGQPQHF
.,TRBV3-1,.,TRBJ2-1,TGTGCCAGCAGCGGCCGGGACCAACGCTACAATGAGCAGTTCTTC,CASSGRDQRYNEQFF
.,TRBV28,.,TRBJ1-5,TGTGCCAGCAGTTTCCCACAGGTTGGGCAGCCCCAGCATTTT,CASSFPQVGQPQHF
.,TRBV18,.,TRBJ1-1,TGTGCCAGCTCCAGGGTTGCAGGGATGAACACTGAAGCTTTCTTT,CASSRVAGMNTEAFF
.,TRBV7-9,few,TRBJ2-7,TGTGCCAGCAGCCGCGGGGGCAGCGCGACTTCCTACGAGCAGTACTTC,CASSRGGSATSYEQYF
.,TRBV28,.,TRBJ2-7,TGTGCCAGCAGTTCTCCGAGTACCCTAAGGTACGAGCAGTACTTC,CASSSPSTLRYEQYF
.,TRBV15,once,TRBJ1-3,TGTGCCACCAGCAGAGATTTAGGCTCTGGAAACACCATATATTTT,CATSRDLGSGNTIYF
TRBD1,TRBV20-1,.,TRBJ2-1,TGCAGTGCCCAAGACAGGGGGCCGTACAATGAGCAGTTCTTC,CSAQDRGPYNEQFF
TRBD1,TRBV27,once,TRBJ2-7,TGTGCCGGTGAAGGACAGGGGGTCGACGAGCAGTACTTC,CAGEGQGVDEQYF
.,TRBV5-1,few,TRBJ2-3,TGCGCCAGCAGCTTGGAGGTTGGTACGCAGTATTTT,CASSLEVGTQYF
.,TRBV24-1,.,TRBJ2-6,TGTGCCACCAGTCGGCGGGGAACTTATTCCAACGTCCTGACTTTC,CATSRRGTYSNVLTF
.,TRBV18,.,TRBJ2-7,TGTGCCAGCTCACCAGGCTGGGGTGGAGGCTACGAGCGGTACTTC,CASSPGWGGGYERYF
TRBD1,TRBV9,few,TRBJ2-2,TGTGCCAGCACCAGACAGGGGGCAAGGACCGGGGAGCTGTTTTTT,CASTRQGARTGELFF
TRBD2,TRBV9,.,TRBJ2-7,TGTGCCAGCAGCGTAGCAGGACTAGCGGGAATAGGCGAGCAGTACTTC,CASSVAGLAGIGEQYF
TRBD2,TRBV29-1,.,TRBJ2-5,TGCAGCGTTGAAGGGGGCGGGAGCGGACAGTACTTC,CSVEGGGSGQYF
.,TRBV6-2/TRBV6-3,.,TRBJ2-5,TGTGCCAGCACTAAATGGGGAAGCCAAGAGACCCAGTACTTC,CASTKWGSQETQYF
.,TRBV4-3,few,TRBJ2-3,TGCGCCAGCAGCCAAGTCATCGGACGTGGTACAGATACGCAGTATTTT,CASSQVIGRGTDTQYF
.,TRBV4-3,few,TRBJ2-7,TGCGCCAGCAGCCCGGGATCGGTCGGGTACGAGCAGTACTTC,CASSPGSVGYEQYF
.,TRBV29-1,.,TRBJ2-5,TGCAGCGTTACTGTCCCCGGGGAGACCCAGTACTTC,CSVTVPGETQYF
.,TRBV12-3/TRBV12-4,.,TRBJ2-5,TGTGCCAGCAGTTTACTAGTGAACCAAGAGACCCAGTACTTC,CASSLLVNQETQYF
.,TRBV4-2,few,TRBJ2-3,TGTGCCAGCAGCCAAGATCGTGGACGAAAAGATACGCAGTATTTT,CASSQDRGRKDTQYF
TRBD2,TRBV2,few,TRBJ2-5,TGTGCCAGCAGTCCCCTGACTAGCGGGAGGGGCCAAGAGACCCAGTACTTC,CASSPLTSGRGQETQYF